This T cell receptor (beta chain) was observed in a study of T cells in Graves' hyperthyroidism and ophthalmopathy. Notes on the study in general: The model's output predicted ophthalmopathy at a median of roughly 6 months prior to onset.

At least ten counts were recorded for this clonotype. The antigen remains undetermined. From RNA transcripts, TCR beta CDR3 regions were amplified. The primer set for the first-round RT-PCR of the TCR CDR3 was HTBI. Via MiXCR, TCRdb re-called the multiplex PCR reads, giving one row per CDR3 protein. The sample has 250,000 or so distinct CDR3 sequences, 13% to 15% seen once. Germline V lookup: CDR1 SNHLY, CDR2 FYNNEI. The V end was cut by 11 bases, the J end by 3 bases, with 13 bases between. This CDR3 is 12 amino acids long. The receptor was derived from a woman between 45 and 60 years old with Graves' hyperthyroidism that later progressed to Graves' ophthalmopathy. The chain combines TRBV2 with TRBJ2-5; D remains unclear. What was sequenced was blood. The CDR3 coding sequence is TGTGCCCTGGGCCGTAACGAAGAGACCCAGTACTTC. This translates into CALGRNEETQYF. Full variable domain (outside the CDR3, taken from reference TRBV2 and TRBJ2-5): EPEVTQTPSHQVTQMGQEVILRCVPISNHLYFYWYRQILGQKVEFLVSFYNNEISEKSEIFDDQFSVERPDGSNFTLKIRSTKLEDSAMYFCALGRNEETQYFGPGTRLLVL.